This T cell receptor beta chain stems from a study of T-cell memory formation after mild COVID-19. Overall study results and limits: Mostly located in CM and EM were contracting CD4+ clones, with contracting CD8+ clones located in EMRA. Clones shrinking between day 15 and 85 showed a balanced CD4/CD8 split, and those that grew later tilted toward CD4+. A second wave of clones peaked on day 37, and their SARS-CoV-2 specificity went unconfirmed.

With 4 bases clipped from V and 9 bases from J, the junction kept 9 bases outside the gene matches. Germline CDR1 MNHNS, CDR2 SASEGT. The CDR3 is 15 amino acids. Turning to this clonotype: What it recognizes is unknown.

MiXCR, applied by TCRdb to the 5' RACE reads, yields one record per CDR3 protein. The table has 580,000 or so distinct CDR3 sequences, roughly 17% seen once. This chain links TRBV6-1 with TRBJ2-1; 10 bases agree with TRBD2. This clonotype originated in an adult woman who had mild COVID-19 (a few samples of this study predate the infection). Cell type and time point are not known. Sequencing used PBMCs or a T cell subset sorted from them (not recorded which). This CDR3 reads CASSGRRTSGLEQFF. The CDR3 region has the DNA TGTGCCAGCAGTGGCCGCCGGACTAGCGGTCTTGAGCAGTTCTTC.